This T cell receptor (beta chain) is drawn from a study of blood T cell repertoires in COVID-19. Sequencing was performed with immunoSEQ multiplex PCR; in TCRdb, only in-frame clones are kept and a portion is missing. The sample yields about 410,000 clones, 89% seen once. This clone was counted a single time. The sample comprised PBMCs or T cells enriched from blood (not recorded which). This TCR was recovered from a woman in her twenties or thirties who had recovered from COVID-19.

The CDR3 here is CASSFGDTQYF. Written as DNA, the CDR3 is TGTGCCAGCAGTTTCGGAGATACGCAGTATTTT. The J gene is TRBJ2-3, the V gene TRBV12-3 or TRBV12-4; no clear D. The V end lost 3 bases, the J end lost 5 bases, and 3 bases lay between the germline ends. The CDR3 covers 11 residues.